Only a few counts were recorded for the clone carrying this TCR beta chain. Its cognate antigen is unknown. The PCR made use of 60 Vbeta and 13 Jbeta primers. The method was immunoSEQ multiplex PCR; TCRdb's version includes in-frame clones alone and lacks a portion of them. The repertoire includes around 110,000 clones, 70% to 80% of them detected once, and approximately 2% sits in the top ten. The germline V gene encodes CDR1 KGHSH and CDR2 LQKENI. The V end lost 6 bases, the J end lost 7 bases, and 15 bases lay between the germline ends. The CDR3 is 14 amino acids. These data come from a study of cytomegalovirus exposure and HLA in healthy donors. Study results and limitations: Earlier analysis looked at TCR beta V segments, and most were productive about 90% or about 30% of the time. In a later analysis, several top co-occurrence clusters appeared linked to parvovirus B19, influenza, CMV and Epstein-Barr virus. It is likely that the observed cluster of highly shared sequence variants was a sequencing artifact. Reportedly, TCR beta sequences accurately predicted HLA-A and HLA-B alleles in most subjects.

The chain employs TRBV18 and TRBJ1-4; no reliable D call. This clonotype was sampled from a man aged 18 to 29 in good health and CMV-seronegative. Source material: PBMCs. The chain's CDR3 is CASSPTGSGEKLFF. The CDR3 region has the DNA TGTGCCAGCTCTCCTACTGGGTCGGGTGAAAAACTGTTTTTT.